Each of the 14 T cell receptor beta chains below was sequenced from the same sample in a study of CD4+ T cells in melanoma. Repertoires were generated with immunoSEQ multiplex PCR, while TCRdb's copy carries only in-frame clones and drops some. Of over 9,000 clones in the sample, 66% were seen once. Sequencing was done on a sample of cells from a culture (not recorded whether cultured in vitro). All receptors come from a human donor with melanoma.

This clone has only a few counts. The chain has TRBV6-5 and TRBJ1-6, with D possibly TRBD1 on 5 matching bases. Germline V gene lookup returns CDR1 MNHEY and CDR2 SVGAGI. V was pared by 2 bases and J by 6 bases, with 8 bases between. The CDR3 has 14 residues. The CDR3 spells CASSYRDLNSPLHF. Written as DNA, the CDR3 is TGTGCCAGCAGTTACCGGGACCTTAATTCACCCCTCCACTTT.

In this sample, this clone is medium-sized (0.01 to 0.1%). The CDR3 nucleotides are TGTGCCAGCAATCGGGATGAAGGAAATTCACCCCTCCACTTT. This sequence encodes CASNRDEGNSPLHF. The chain employs TRBV2 and TRBJ1-6, with D hard to call. This CDR3 has 14 amino acids. The germline V and J ends were trimmed by 7 bases and 7 bases, with 14 bases remaining between them. Germline CDR1 and CDR2: SNHLY and FYNNEI.

The rearrangement links TRBV30 to TRBJ2-7; no definite D call. The CDR3 spans 13 residues. Trimming removed 7 bases from V and 2 bases from J, with 15 bases in between. CDR1 and CDR2 (germline): GTSNPN, SVGIG (reference sequence). For the CDR3, the DNA is TGTGCCTACAAAAGGGTGGTCACCTACGAGCAGTACTTC. Protein: CAYKRVVTYEQYF. Drawing the rest from reference TRBV30 and TRBJ2-7, the complete variable domain is SQTIHQWPATLVQPVGSPLSLECTVEGTSNPNLYWYRQAAGRGLQLLFYSVGIGQISSEVPQNLSASRPQDRQFILSSKKLLLSDSGFYLCAYKRVVTYEQYFGPGTRLTVT.

The V call is TRBV10-2, the J call TRBJ2-2, with 8 bases identical to TRBD2. CDR3 size: 14 residues. Unmatched junction bases numbered 5, after V lost 11 bases and J lost 0 bases. CDR1 is WSHSY and CDR2 is SAAADI in the germline V gene. The CDR3 nucleotides are TGCGCCGGAAATAGCGGGGCGAACACCGGGGAGCTGTTTTTT. Translated, it gives CAGNSGANTGELFF.

The chain combines TRBV5-1 with TRBJ1-4; TRBD1 aligns across 8 bases. This CDR3 spans 16 amino acids. Germline V gene data show CDR1 as SGHRS and CDR2 as YFSETQ. The junction had 5 bases not matched to a gene; V was cut back by 2 bases and J by 2 bases. In DNA, the CDR3 is TGCGCCAGCAGCTTCGGACAGGGTCCCACTAATGAAAAACTGTTTTTT. Encoded protein: CASSFGQGPTNEKLFF.

V and J are TRBV14 and TRBJ1-6; D gene ambiguous. Deletions cut 1 base from V and 8 bases from J, with 9 bases between. In germline, CDR1 is SGHDN, CDR2 FVKESK. There are 14 residues in the CDR3. This CDR3 is CASSQGREYSPLHF. CDR3 DNA sequence: TGTGCCAGCAGCCAAGGTCGGGAGTATTCACCCCTCCACTTT.

The CDR3 spells CASGLGERGTEAFF. CDR3 DNA: TGTGCCAGCGGCCTTGGGGAAAGGGGCACTGAAGCTTTCTTT. The V call is TRBV28, the J call TRBJ1-1; D might be TRBD1 (5 bases). Germline assignment: CDR1 MDHEN and CDR2 SYDVKM. Trimming removed 8 bases at V and 4 bases at J, with 17 bases between. This CDR3 contains 14 residues.

CDR3 nucleotide sequence: TGTGCCAGCAGCGAACGCCCTAAGCGGGGGGGCGTTACAGATACGCAGTATTTT. It codes for CASSERPKRGGVTDTQYF. The genes are TRBV14 and TRBJ2-3; 10 nucleotides line up with TRBD2. Looked up from germline, CDR1 is SGHDN and CDR2 is FVKESK. With V trimmed by 5 bases and J by 3 bases, 14 bases remained unmatched. The CDR3 contains 18 residues.

The chain has TRBV5-8 and TRBJ1-3; 9 bases align to TRBD1. The CDR3 runs 14 residues. CDR1 SGHTS and CDR2 YDEGEE come from the germline V gene. After removal of 1 base from V and 9 bases from J, the junction contained 5 bases not matched to a gene. As DNA, the CDR3 is TGTGCCAGCAGCTTGCACAGGGGGCAAGGCACCATATATTTT. This gives the protein CASSLHRGQGTIYF. Full variable domain (missing parts from reference TRBV5-8 and TRBJ1-3): EAGVTQSPTHLIKTRGQQATLRCSPISGHTSVYWYQQALGLGLQFLLWYDEGEERNRGNFPPRFSGRQFPNYSSELNVNALELEDSALYLCASSLHRGQGTIYFGEGSWLTVV.

The V gene is TRBV11-2, the J gene TRBJ1-3; a weak D match, TRBD1 (5 bases). The germline CDR1 and CDR2 sequences are SGHAT and FQNNGV. Trimming cost V 2 bases and J 2 bases, with 10 bases left between them. The CDR3 totals 15 residues. In DNA form, the CDR3 reads TGTGCCAGCAGCTTATCCAGGGCCACTGGAAACACCATATATTTT. Residues: CASSLSRATGNTIYF.

Worth noting for this clone: This sample includes further DNA sequences coding for the same CDR3. V and J are TRBV19 and TRBJ1-1; 7 bases are shared with TRBD1. The CDR3 extends over 15 amino acids. The J segment lost 6 bases and the V segment lost 3 bases, leaving 10 bases of the junction unmatched. CDR1 and CDR2 (germline): LNHDA, SQIVND (reference sequence). The CDR3 DNA sequence: TGTGCCAGTAGTATGGATCTTCGAGGGACAGCTGAAGCTTTCTTT. Translated, it gives CASSMDLRGTAEAFF.

The gene calls are TRBV18 and TRBJ1-2; 9 positions agree with TRBD1. The V gene end was trimmed by 5 bases and the J gene end by 2 bases; junction bases not matched to a gene: 9. Germline lookup yields CDR1 KGHSH and CDR2 LQKENI. CDR3 length equals 16 residues. The CDR3 reads CASSNDRGFENYGYTF. Here the CDR3 DNA reads TGTGCCAGCTCAAATGACAGGGGGTTTGAAAACTATGGCTACACCTTC.

The CDR3 here is CASSDGGLHQPQHF. CDR3 nucleotide sequence: TGTGCCAGCAGTGACGGGGGGTTACATCAGCCCCAGCATTTT. This rearrangement joins TRBV6-5 to TRBJ1-5; D is possibly TRBD1 (5 bases). Trimming cost V 5 bases and J 5 bases, with 13 bases left between them. The CDR3 totals 14 residues. The germline V gene has CDR1 MNHEY and CDR2 SVGAGI.

This chain links TRBV7-6 with TRBJ2-2; D unclear. The V and J ends lost 4 bases and 3 bases respectively, with 12 bases between them. Germline V gene data show CDR1 as SGHVS and CDR2 as FNYEAQ. This CDR3 has 15 amino acids. CDR3 DNA: TGTGCCAGCAGCTGGCGGCCCGAAGACACCGGGGAGCTGTTTTTT. The encoded protein is CASSWRPEDTGELFF.